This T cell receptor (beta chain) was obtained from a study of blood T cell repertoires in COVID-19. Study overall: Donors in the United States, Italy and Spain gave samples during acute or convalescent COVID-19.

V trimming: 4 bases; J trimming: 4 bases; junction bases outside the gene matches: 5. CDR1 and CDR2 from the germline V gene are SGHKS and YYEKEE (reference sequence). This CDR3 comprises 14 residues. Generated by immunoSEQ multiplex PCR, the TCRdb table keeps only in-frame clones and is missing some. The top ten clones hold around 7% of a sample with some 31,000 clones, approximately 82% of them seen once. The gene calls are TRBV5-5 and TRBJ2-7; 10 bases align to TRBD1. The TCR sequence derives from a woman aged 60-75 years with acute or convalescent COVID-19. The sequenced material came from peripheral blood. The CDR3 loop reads CASSRDRGQYEQYF. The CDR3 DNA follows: TGTGCCAGCAGCAGGGACAGGGGCCAATACGAGCAGTACTTC. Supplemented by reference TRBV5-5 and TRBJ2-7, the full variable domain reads DAGVTQSPTHLIKTRGQQVTLRCSPISGHKSVSWYQQVLGQGPQFIFQYYEKEERGRGNFPDRFSARQFPNYSSELNVNALLLGDSALYLCASSRDRGQYEQYFGPGTRLTVT.